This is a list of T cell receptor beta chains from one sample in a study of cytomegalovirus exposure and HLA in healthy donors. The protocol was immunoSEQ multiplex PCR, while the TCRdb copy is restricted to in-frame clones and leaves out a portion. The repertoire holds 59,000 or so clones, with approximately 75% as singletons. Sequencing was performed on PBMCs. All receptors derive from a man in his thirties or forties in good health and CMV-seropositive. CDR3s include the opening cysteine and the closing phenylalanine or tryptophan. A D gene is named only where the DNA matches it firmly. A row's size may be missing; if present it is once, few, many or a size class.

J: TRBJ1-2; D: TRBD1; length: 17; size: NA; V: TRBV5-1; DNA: TGCGCCAGCAGCTTGTCGGTGGCAGGGGGCACGTTCGGAGGCTACACCTTC; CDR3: CASSLSVAGGTFGGYTF
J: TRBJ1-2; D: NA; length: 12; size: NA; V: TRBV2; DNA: TGTGCCAGCAGACAGGGTTCCTATGGCTACACCTTC; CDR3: CASRQGSYGYTF
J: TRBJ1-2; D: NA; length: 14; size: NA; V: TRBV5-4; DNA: TGTGCCAGCAGCTTGCCAGGGGTTCCCTATGGCTACACCTTC; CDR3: CASSLPGVPYGYTF
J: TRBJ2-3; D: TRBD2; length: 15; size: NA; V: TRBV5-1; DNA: TGCGCCAGCAGCGTTAGCGGGGGGGCAACAGATACGCAGTATTTT; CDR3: CASSVSGGATDTQYF
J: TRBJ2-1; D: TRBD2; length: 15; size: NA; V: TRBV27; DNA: TGTGCCAGCAGTTCACAAAGACTAGCGTCCAATGAGCAGTTCTTC; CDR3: CASSSQRLASNEQFF
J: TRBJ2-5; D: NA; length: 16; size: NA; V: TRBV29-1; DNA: TGCAGCGTTGAGGGGGGACTTAGGGGGCCTCAAGAGACCCAGTACTTC; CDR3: CSVEGGLRGPQETQYF
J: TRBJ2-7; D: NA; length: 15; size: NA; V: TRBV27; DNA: TGTGCCAGCAGTCGCAGACAGGCTAGCTCCTACGAGCAGTACTTC; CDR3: CASSRRQASSYEQYF
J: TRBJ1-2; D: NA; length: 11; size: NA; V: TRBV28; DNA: TGTGCCAGCAGTTTGGGCGCGGGCTACACCTTC; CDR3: CASSLGAGYTF
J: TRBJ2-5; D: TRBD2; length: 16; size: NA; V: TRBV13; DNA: TGTGCCAGCAGCTCCCCCCAGGGTCCCGGGGGGGAGACCCAGTACTTC; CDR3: CASSSPQGPGGETQYF
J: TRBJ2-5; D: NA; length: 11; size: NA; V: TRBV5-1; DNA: TGCGCCAGCAGCGGGGAGGAGACCCAGTACTTC; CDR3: CASSGEETQYF
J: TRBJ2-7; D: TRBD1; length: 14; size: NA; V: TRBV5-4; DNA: TGTGCCAGCAGCTTCATCGGGACAGACAAGGAGCAGTACTTC; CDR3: CASSFIGTDKEQYF
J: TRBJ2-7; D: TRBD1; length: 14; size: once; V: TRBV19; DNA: TGTGCCAGTAGTATAGGACAGGGGTTCCACGAGCAGTACTTC; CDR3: CASSIGQGFHEQYF
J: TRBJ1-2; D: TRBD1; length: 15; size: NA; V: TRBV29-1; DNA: TGCAGCGTTGAAGACCCCCGGGACAGGGGGTATGGCTACACCTTC; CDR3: CSVEDPRDRGYGYTF
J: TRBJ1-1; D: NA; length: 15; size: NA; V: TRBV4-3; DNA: TGCGCCAGCAGCCAAGATGGTAACAGGAAATCTGAAGCTTTCTTT; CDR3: CASSQDGNRKSEAFF
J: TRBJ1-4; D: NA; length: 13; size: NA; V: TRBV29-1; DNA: TGCAGCGTCCTGGATAGGAGAAATGAAAAACTGTTTTTT; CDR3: CSVLDRRNEKLFF
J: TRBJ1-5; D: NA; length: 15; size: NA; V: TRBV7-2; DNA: TGTGCCAGCAGCTATACGACAGTCCTGGGGCAGCCCCAGCATTTT; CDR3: CASSYTTVLGQPQHF
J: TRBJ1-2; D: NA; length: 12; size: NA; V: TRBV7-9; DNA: TGTGCCAGCAGCTTAGGTAGGGGCGGCTACACCTTC; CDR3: CASSLGRGGYTF
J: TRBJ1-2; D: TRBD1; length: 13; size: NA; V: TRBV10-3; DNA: TGTGCCATCAGTACAGGGGAGAACTATGGCTACACCTTC; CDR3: CAISTGENYGYTF
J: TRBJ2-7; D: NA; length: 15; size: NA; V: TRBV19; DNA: TGTGCCAGTAGTGAAGGAACAGTCGATCCCTACGAGCAGTACTTC; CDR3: CASSEGTVDPYEQYF
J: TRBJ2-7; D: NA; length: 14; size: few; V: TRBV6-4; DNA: TGTGCCAGCAGTGACGCGGGTAAAGCCTACGAGCAGTACTTC; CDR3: CASSDAGKAYEQYF
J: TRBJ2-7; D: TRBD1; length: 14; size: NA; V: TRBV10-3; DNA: TGTGCCATCAGTGAGGGGGCAGGGGGATACGAGCAGTACTTC; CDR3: CAISEGAGGYEQYF
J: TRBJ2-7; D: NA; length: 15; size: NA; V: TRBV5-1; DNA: TGCGCCAGCAGCCGCTCGGGGGGCGCCTCCTACGAGCAGTACTTC; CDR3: CASSRSGGASYEQYF
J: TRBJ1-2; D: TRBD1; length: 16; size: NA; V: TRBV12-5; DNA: TGTGCTAGTGGTTTGGCTTACTCGGGACAGGGTTATGGCTACACCTTC; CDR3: CASGLAYSGQGYGYTF
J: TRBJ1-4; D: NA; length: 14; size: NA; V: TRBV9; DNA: TGTGCCAGCAGCGGCAGGCCCGGGGGTGAAAAACTGTTTTTT; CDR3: CASSGRPGGEKLFF
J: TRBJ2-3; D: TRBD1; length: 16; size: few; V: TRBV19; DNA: TGTGCCAGTAGTATAGGTGGACAGGGACCTATGGGTACGCAGTATTTT; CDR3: CASSIGGQGPMGTQYF